The T cell receptor (beta chain) under discussion was sequenced for a study of siplizumab effects on memory and regulatory T cells. The CDR3 runs 16 residues. Germline V gene sequence: CDR1 SGHRS, CDR2 YFSETQ. V shed 3 bases, J shed 6 bases, and the junction held 10 bases outside the gene matches. Libraries were prepared by immunoSEQ multiplex PCR; TCRdb keeps only in-frame clonotypes and omits some of them. The sample records around 100,000 clones, about 90% being singletons. The chain recombines TRBV5-1 with TRBJ2-2; 8 bases fit TRBD2. The receptor's source is a human donor in good health. Some clones in this sample may be carry-over from other donors' samples. The sequenced sample was CD4+ T cells sorted from blood. The CDR3 nucleotides are TGCGCCAGCAGCTCGAGCGGGAGCGTATCCCCCGGGGAGCTGTTTTTT. Encoded protein: CASSSSGSVSPGELFF.